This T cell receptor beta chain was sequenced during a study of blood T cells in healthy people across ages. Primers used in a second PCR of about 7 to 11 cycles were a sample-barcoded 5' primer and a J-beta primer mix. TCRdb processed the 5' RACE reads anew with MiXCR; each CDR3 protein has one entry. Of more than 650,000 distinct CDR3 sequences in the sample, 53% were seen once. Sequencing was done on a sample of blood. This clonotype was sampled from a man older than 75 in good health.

The chain's CDR3 is CASSASGTSASSYEQYF. CDR3 nucleotides: TGTGCCAGCAGCGCTTCCGGGACTAGCGCGAGCTCCTACGAGCAGTACTTC. This chain joins TRBV13 and TRBJ2-7, with TRBD2 matching 10 bases. In germline, CDR1 is PRHDT, CDR2 FYEKMQ (reference sequence). The CDR3 is 17 residues long. Unmatched junction bases numbered 10, after V lost 5 bases and J lost 0 bases. The full variable domain, rest sourced from reference TRBV13 and TRBJ2-7, is AAGVIQSPRHLIKEKRETATLKCYPIPRHDTVYWYQQGPGQDPQFLISFYEKMQSDKGSIPDRFSAQQFSDYHSELNMSSLELGDSALYFCASSASGTSASSYEQYFGPGTRLTVT.